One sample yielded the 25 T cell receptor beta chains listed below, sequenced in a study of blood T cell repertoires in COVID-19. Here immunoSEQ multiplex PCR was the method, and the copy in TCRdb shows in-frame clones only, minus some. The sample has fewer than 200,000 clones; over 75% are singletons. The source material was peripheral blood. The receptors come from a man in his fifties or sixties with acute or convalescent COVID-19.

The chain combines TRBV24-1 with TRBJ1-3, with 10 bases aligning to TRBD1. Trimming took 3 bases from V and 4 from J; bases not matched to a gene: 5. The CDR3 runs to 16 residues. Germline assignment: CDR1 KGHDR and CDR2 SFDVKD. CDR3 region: CATSDPGQGNGNTIYF. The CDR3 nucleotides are TGTGCCACCAGTGATCCGGGACAGGGGAACGGAAACACCATATATTTT.

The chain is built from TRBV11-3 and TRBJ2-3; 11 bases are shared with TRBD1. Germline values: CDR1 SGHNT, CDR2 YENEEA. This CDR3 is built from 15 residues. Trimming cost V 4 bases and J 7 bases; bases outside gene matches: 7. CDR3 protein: CASSYGQGAIYTQYF. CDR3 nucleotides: TGTGCCAGCAGCTACGGACAGGGGGCAATTTATACGCAGTATTTT.

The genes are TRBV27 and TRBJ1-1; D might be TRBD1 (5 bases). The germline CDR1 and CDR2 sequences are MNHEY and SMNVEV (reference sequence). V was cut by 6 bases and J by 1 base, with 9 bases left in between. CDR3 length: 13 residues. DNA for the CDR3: TGTGCCAGCAGGGGACTAGGGAACACTGAAGCTTTCTTT. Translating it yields CASRGLGNTEAFF.

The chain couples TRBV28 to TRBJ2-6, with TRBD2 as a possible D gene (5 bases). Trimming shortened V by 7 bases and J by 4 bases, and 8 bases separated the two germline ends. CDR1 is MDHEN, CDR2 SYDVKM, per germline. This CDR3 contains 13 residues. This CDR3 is CASTRRGANVLTF. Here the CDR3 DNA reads TGTGCCAGCACTAGGAGGGGGGCCAACGTCCTGACTTTC. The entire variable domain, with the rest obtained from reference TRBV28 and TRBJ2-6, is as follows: DVKVTQSSRYLVKRTGEKVFLECVQDMDHENMFWYRQDPGLGLRLIYFSYDVKMKEKGDIPEGYSVSREKKERFSLILESASTNQTSMYLCASTRRGANVLTFGAGSRLTVL.

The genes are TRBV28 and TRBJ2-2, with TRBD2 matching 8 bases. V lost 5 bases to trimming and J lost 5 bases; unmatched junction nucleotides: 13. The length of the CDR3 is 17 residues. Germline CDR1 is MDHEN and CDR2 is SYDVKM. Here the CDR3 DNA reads TGTGCCAGCAGTCCCCCTTTGATAGCGGGGCGTACCGGGGAGCTGTTTTTT. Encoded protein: CASSPPLIAGRTGELFF.

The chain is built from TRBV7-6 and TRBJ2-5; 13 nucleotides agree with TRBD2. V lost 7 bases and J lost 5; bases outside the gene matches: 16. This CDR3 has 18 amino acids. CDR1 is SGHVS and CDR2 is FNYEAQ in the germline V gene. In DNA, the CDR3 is TGTGCCAGCAAACCGCCTCTCACTAGCGGGGGGGCCGAGGAGACCCAGTACTTC. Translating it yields CASKPPLTSGGAEETQYF. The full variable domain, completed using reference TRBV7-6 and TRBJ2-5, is GAGVSQSPRYKVTKRGQDVALRCDPISGHVSLYWYRQALGQGPEFLTYFNYEAQQDKSGLPNDRFSAERPEGSISTLTIQRTEQRDSAMYRCASKPPLTSGGAEETQYFGPGTRLLVL.

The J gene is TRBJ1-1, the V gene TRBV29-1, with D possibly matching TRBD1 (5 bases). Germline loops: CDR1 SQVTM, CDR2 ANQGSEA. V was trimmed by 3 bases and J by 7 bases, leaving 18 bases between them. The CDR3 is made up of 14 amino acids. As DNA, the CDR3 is TGCAGCGTTGACTTGCAGGGCGTCACATATGAAGCTTTCTTT. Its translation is CSVDLQGVTYEAFF.

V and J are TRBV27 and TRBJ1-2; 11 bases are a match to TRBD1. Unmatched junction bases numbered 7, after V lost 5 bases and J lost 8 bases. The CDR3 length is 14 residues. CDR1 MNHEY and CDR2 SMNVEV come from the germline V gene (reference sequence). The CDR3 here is CASSHRDRGSGYTF. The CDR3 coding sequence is TGTGCCAGCAGTCACAGGGACAGGGGGTCGGGCTACACCTTC.

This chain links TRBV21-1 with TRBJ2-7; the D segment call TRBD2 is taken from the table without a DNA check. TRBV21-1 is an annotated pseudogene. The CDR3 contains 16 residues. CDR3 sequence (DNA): TGTGCCAGCAGCAAAGATCGAGCGGGGAAACACTACGAGCAGTACGTC. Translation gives CASSKDRAGKHYEQYV.

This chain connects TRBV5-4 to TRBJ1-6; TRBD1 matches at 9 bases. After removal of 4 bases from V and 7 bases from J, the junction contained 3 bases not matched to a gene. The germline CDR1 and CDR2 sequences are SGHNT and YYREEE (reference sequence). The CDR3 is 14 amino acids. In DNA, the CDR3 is TGTGCCAGCAGCCCAGGACAGGGGAATTCACCCCTCCACTTT. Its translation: CASSPGQGNSPLHF.

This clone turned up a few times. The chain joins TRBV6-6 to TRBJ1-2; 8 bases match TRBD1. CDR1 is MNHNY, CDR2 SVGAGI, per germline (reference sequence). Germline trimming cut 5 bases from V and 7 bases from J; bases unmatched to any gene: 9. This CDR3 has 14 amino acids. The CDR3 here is CASSLGQGMAGYTF. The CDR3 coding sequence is TGTGCCAGCAGTCTCGGACAGGGAATGGCTGGCTACACCTTC.

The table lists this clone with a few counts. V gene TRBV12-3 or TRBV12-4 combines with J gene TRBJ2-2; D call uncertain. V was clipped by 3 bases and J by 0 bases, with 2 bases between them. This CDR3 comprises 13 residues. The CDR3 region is CASSFSNTGELFF. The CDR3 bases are TGTGCCAGCAGTTTCTCGAACACCGGGGAGCTGTTTTTT.

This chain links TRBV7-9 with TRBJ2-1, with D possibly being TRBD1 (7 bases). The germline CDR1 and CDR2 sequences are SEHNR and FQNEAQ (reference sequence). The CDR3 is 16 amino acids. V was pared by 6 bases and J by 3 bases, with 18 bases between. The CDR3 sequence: CASSSIGGTVYNEQFF. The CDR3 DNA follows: TGTGCCAGCAGTTCAATCGGCGGGACAGTCTACAATGAGCAGTTCTTC.

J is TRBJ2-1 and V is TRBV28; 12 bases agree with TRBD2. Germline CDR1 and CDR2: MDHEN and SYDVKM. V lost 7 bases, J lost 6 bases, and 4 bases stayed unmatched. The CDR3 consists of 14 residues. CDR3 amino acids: CASILTSGSNEQFF. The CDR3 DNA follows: TGTGCCAGCATTCTGACTAGCGGGAGCAATGAGCAGTTCTTC. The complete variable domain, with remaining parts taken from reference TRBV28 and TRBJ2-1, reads DVKVTQSSRYLVKRTGEKVFLECVQDMDHENMFWYRQDPGLGLRLIYFSYDVKMKEKGDIPEGYSVSREKKERFSLILESASTNQTSMYLCASILTSGSNEQFFGPGTRLTVL.

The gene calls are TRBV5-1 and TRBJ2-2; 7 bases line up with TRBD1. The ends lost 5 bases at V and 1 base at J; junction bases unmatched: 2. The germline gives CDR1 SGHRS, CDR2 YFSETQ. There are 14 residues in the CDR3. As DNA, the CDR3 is TGCGCCAGCAGGTGGACAGGGAACACCGGGGAGCTGTTTTTT. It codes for CASRWTGNTGELFF.

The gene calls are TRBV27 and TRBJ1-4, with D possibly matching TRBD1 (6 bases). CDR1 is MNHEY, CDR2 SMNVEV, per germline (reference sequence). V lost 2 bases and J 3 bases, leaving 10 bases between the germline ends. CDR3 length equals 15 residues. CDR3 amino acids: CASSLVQGANEKLFF. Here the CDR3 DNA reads TGTGCCAGCAGTTTAGTACAGGGAGCTAATGAAAAACTGTTTTTT.

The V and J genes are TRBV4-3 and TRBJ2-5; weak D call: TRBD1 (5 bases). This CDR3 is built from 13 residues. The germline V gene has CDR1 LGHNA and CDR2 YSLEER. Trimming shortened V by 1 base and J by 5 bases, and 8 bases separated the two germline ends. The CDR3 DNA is TGCGCCAGCAGCCAAGGGAAGGGGGAGACCCAGTACTTC. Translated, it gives CASSQGKGETQYF.

The CDR3 DNA sequence: TGTGCCAGCAGCGGCCCAGGGATCGCTGAAGCTTTCTTT. Protein sequence: CASSGPGIAEAFF. The chain employs TRBV9 and TRBJ1-1; TRBD1 is a possible D gene (5 bases). The CDR3 is 13 residues long. V dropped 3 bases and J dropped 6 bases, with 12 bases sitting between them. The V gene's germline CDR1 is SGDLS and CDR2 YYNGEE.

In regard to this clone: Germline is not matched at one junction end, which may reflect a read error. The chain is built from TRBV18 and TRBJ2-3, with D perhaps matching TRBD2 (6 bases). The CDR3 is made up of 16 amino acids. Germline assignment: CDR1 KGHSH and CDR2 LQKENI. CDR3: CASSTPYGTSTDTQYF. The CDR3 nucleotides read TGTGCCAGCTCAACACCATACGGGACTAGCACAGATACGCAGTATTTT.

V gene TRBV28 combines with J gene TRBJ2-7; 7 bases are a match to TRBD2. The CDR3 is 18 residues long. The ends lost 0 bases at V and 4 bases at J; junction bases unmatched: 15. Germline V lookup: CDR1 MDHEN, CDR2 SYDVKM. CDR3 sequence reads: CASSLCSPLGGSYYEQYV. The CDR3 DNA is TGTGCCAGCAGTTTATGCTCCCCTCTGGGCGGGAGCTATTACGAGCAGTACGTC.

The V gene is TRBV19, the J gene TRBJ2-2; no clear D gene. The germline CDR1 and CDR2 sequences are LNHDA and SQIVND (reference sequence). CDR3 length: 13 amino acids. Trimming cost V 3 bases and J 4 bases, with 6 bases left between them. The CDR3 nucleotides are TGTGCCAGTAGTATGGCAGGCACCGGGGAGCTGTTTTTT. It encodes CASSMAGTGELFF.

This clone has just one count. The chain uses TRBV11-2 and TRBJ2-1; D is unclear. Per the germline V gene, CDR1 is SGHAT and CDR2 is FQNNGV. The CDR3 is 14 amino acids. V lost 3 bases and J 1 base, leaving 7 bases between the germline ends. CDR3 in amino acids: CASSLSGSYNEQFF. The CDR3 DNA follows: TGTGCCAGCAGCTTGTCCGGTTCCTACAATGAGCAGTTCTTC.

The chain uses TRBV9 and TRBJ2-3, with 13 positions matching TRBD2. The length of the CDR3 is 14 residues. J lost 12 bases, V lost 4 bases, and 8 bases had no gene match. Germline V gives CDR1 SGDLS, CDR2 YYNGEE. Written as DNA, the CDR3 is TGTGCCAGCAGCTCTCGGACTAGCGGGAGTCAACAGTATTTT. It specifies CASSSRTSGSQQYF.

CDR3 nucleotides: TGTGCCAGCAGCCAAGGGGCAGGGATCGAAAAACTGTTTTTT. Translating gives CASSQGAGIEKLFF. The chain has TRBV7-9 and TRBJ1-4, with D possibly being TRBD1 (5 bases). Germline V lookup: CDR1 SEHNR, CDR2 FQNEAQ (reference sequence). There are 14 residues in the CDR3. Trimming pared 5 bases from V and 8 bases from J, leaving 15 bases between.

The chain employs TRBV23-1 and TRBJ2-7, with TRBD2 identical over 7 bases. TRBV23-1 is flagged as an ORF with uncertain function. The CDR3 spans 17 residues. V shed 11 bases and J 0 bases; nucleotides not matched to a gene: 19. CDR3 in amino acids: CARKTTVGAGSSYEQYF. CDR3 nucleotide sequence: TGCGCCCGTAAGACCACTGTCGGAGCGGGGTCCTCCTACGAGCAGTACTTC.